This entry lists 18 T cell receptor beta chains sequenced from one sample in a study of cytomegalovirus exposure and HLA in healthy donors. The PCR was carried out with 60 Vbeta primers and 13 Jbeta primers. Some clones are missing from TCRdb's copy, which holds only in-frame ones; the method was immunoSEQ multiplex PCR. The repertoire consists of some 130,000 clones, with 80% occurring once and the leading ten covering more than 2.5%. The sequenced sample was PBMCs. The receptor source for this set is a male donor in good health and CMV-seronegative.

This chain uses TRBV2 with TRBJ1-2, with 7 bases fitting TRBD1. The length of the CDR3 is 15 residues. Germline CDR1 SNHLY, CDR2 FYNNEI. The J segment lost 7 bases and the V segment lost 1 base, leaving 9 bases of the junction unmatched. For the CDR3, the DNA is TGTGCCAGCAGTGAAGATGCGGGAGGGGGCGGTGGCTACACCTTC. This gives the protein CASSEDAGGGGGYTF.

The gene calls are TRBV5-1 and TRBJ2-5, with TRBD2 identical over 9 bases. The germline V gene has CDR1 SGHRS and CDR2 YFSETQ. This CDR3 comprises 15 residues. Losses at the gene ends were 0 bases for V and 12 bases for J; bases not matched to a gene: 12. This CDR3 is CASSLVTSGEEAKYF. In DNA form, the CDR3 reads TGCGCCAGCAGCTTGGTGACTAGCGGCGAAGAGGCGAAGTACTTC.

The chain is built from TRBV6-5 and TRBJ2-1; D may be TRBD1 (6 bases). The CDR3 sequence is 15 residues long. The V end was cut by 6 bases, the J end by 4 bases, with 16 bases between. The V gene's germline CDR1 is MNHEY and CDR2 SVGAGI. CDR3 DNA: TGTGCCAGCAGATCGGACAGCTCTAAGTACAATGAGCAGTTCTTC. Its protein product is CASRSDSSKYNEQFF.

The chain links TRBV2 to TRBJ2-7; TRBD2 matches at 14 bases. Germline V lookup: CDR1 SNHLY, CDR2 FYNNEI. The CDR3 has 14 residues. V lost 6 bases and J lost 3; bases outside the gene matches: 1. The chain's CDR3 is CASRGLAGVYEQYF. DNA for the CDR3: TGTGCCAGCAGGGGACTAGCGGGAGTCTACGAGCAGTACTTC.

This clone was recorded a few times. J is TRBJ2-7 and V is TRBV5-4, with 8 bases matching TRBD1. Per the germline V gene, CDR1 is SGHNT and CDR2 is YYREEE (reference sequence). The CDR3 totals 14 residues. J was trimmed by 4 bases and V by 0 bases; bases with no gene match: 3. The CDR3: CASSLGTGTYEQYF. CDR3 bases: TGTGCCAGCAGCTTGGGGACAGGGACATACGAGCAGTACTTC.

This sequence joins TRBV9 and TRBJ2-2; 11 bases are a match to TRBD2. V trimming: 0 bases; J trimming: 3 bases; junction bases outside the gene matches: 7. CDR3 length: 18 amino acids. Per the germline V gene, CDR1 is SGDLS and CDR2 is YYNGEE. As DNA, the CDR3 is TGTGCCAGCAGCGTAGCTTTAGCGGGGGGGCCCGACACCGGGGAGCTGTTTTTT. Protein: CASSVALAGGPDTGELFF.

The chain couples TRBV29-1 to TRBJ1-1; a weak D match, TRBD1 (5 bases). The CDR3 extends over 14 amino acids. The germline CDR1 and CDR2 sequences are SQVTM and ANQGSEA. V was shortened by 2 bases and J by 5 bases, with 15 bases between the two germline ends. The CDR3 loop is CSVELRGARTEAFF. For the CDR3, the DNA is TGCAGCGTTGAACTTCGCGGGGCGCGGACTGAAGCTTTCTTT.

This clone was seen only a few times. The chain couples TRBV7-2 to TRBJ1-5; 9 bases match TRBD1. The V segment lost 2 bases and the J segment 7 bases; nucleotides outside the gene matches: 9. Germline-derived CDR1 and CDR2 are SGHTA and FQGNSA. The CDR3 has 16 amino acids. DNA for the CDR3: TGTGCCAGCAGCTTAAACCCCGACAGGGGGAGGCAGCCCCAGCATTTT. Its protein product is CASSLNPDRGRQPQHF.

V gene TRBV6-6 combines with J gene TRBJ1-1; 10 nucleotides line up with TRBD1. Trimming removed 5 bases from V and 6 bases from J; junction bases left unmatched: 9. This CDR3 spans 15 amino acids. Looked up from germline, CDR1 is MNHNY and CDR2 is SVGAGI (reference sequence). CDR3 sequence reads: CASSRPTGGFAEAFF. As DNA, the CDR3 is TGTGCCAGCAGTCGACCGACAGGGGGCTTCGCTGAAGCTTTCTTT.

The genes are TRBV9 and TRBJ2-7; 8 nucleotides match TRBD1. J was trimmed by 4 bases and V by 0 bases; bases with no gene match: 9. The CDR3 loop spans 16 amino acids. CDR1 SGDLS and CDR2 YYNGEE come from the germline V gene. The CDR3 protein is CASSVAGGQGLYEQYF. The CDR3 nucleotides read TGTGCCAGCAGCGTAGCTGGAGGACAGGGTCTGTACGAGCAGTACTTC.

This clone was seen more than once but under ten times. The chain recombines TRBV11-3 with TRBJ2-1; TRBD2 matches 9 bases. The CDR3 totals 17 residues. J gave up 4 bases and V 0 bases, and 7 bases lay outside the gene matches. Germline V gene data show CDR1 as SGHNT and CDR2 as YENEEA. CDR3: CASSLEIGLAPYNEQFF. The CDR3 DNA sequence: TGTGCCAGCAGCTTAGAAATAGGACTAGCGCCTTACAATGAGCAGTTCTTC.

This sequence joins TRBV7-2 and TRBJ1-2; D uncertain. Germline V gives CDR1 SGHTA, CDR2 FQGNSA. This CDR3 comprises 11 residues. The ends were cut back, 4 bases at V and 5 bases at J, with 5 bases in the middle. Here the CDR3 reads CASSSLYGYTF. CDR3 coding DNA: TGTGCCAGCAGCTCCTTGTATGGCTACACCTTC.

This chain joins TRBV7-9 and TRBJ1-1, with D maybe TRBD1 (5 bases). The CDR3 consists of 13 residues. V was shortened by 1 base and J by 6 bases, with 9 bases between the two germline ends. The germline gives CDR1 SEHNR, CDR2 FQNEAQ (reference sequence). CDR3 sequence reads: CASSLGGWSEAFF. Here the CDR3 DNA reads TGTGCCAGCAGCTTAGGGGGCTGGTCTGAAGCTTTCTTT.

The chain links TRBV27 to TRBJ2-7, with 9 bases aligning to TRBD2. Germline V lookup: CDR1 MNHEY, CDR2 SMNVEV (reference sequence). With V trimmed by 3 bases and J by 1 base, 4 bases remained unmatched. The CDR3 consists of 15 residues. Here the CDR3 DNA reads TGTGCCAGCAGTTTCGGACTAGCGTTTTCCTACGAGCAGTACTTC. Encoded protein: CASSFGLAFSYEQYF.

This chain joins TRBV6-5 and TRBJ1-1, with D maybe TRBD1 (5 bases). This CDR3 region has 13 residues. The ends were cut back, 8 bases at V and 4 bases at J, with 14 bases in the middle. Germline CDR1 is MNHEY and CDR2 is SVGAGI. In nucleotides, the CDR3 is TGTGCCAGCCACCCTTGGGGGGTCACTGAAGCTTTCTTT. Protein: CASHPWGVTEAFF.

The CDR3 loop reads CASSYSELTGQYF. The CDR3, as DNA: TGTGCCAGCAGTTATTCGGAACTAACGGGGCAGTACTTC. The chain combines TRBV27 with TRBJ2-7; D is unresolved. The CDR3 runs 13 residues. Trimming took off 4 bases at V and 9 bases at J, with 16 bases between the two ends. Germline V gene data show CDR1 as MNHEY and CDR2 as SMNVEV (reference sequence).

J is TRBJ2-5 and V is TRBV7-2; possibly TRBD2 for D (5 bases). Germline CDR1 is SGHTA and CDR2 is FQGNSA. CDR3 length equals 13 residues. Trimming left V 0 bases short and J 4 bases short, with 6 bases between. CDR3 in DNA: TGTGCCAGCAGCTTAGCGGGAGTAGAGACCCAGTACTTC. This encodes CASSLAGVETQYF. The full variable domain, in which reference TRBV7-2 and TRBJ2-5 provide the parts outside the CDR3, is GAGVSQSPSNKVTEKGKDVELRCDPISGHTALYWYRQSLGQGLEFLIYFQGNSAPDKSGLPSDRFSAERTGGSVSTLTIQRTQQEDSAVYLCASSLAGVETQYFGPGTRLLVL.

The rearrangement uses TRBV4-3 and TRBJ2-5; 7 bases fit TRBD1. The J call is uncertain, as TRBJ2-7 better fits the DNA end. CDR3 length: 14 residues. CDR1 LGHNA and CDR2 YSLEER come from the germline V gene. CDR3 amino acids: CASSPRTGSYEQYF. The CDR3 nucleotides read TGCGCCAGCAGCCCGAGGACAGGATCCTACGAGCAGTACTTC.